The clone carrying this T cell receptor beta chain appeared a few times. The target antigen is unknown. Trimming took 5 bases from V and 6 from J, leaving 13 bases between them. Germline CDR1 SGHVS, CDR2 FQNEAQ. The CDR3 length is 13 residues. This sample was taken from a study of T cells in Graves' hyperthyroidism and ophthalmopathy. Study as a whole: Sampling of peripheral blood happened at initial diagnosis, prior to any treatment. Study-wide results and limits: Progression to ophthalmopathy was predicted a median of roughly 6.5 months early. Also found in blood were most expanded thyroid clonotypes above 0.001.

RNA transcripts yielded amplified TCR beta CDR3 regions. Researchers ran a first-round RT-PCR on the TCR CDR3 using the HTBI primer set. TCRdb used MiXCR to reprocess the multiplex PCR reads, holding one entry per CDR3 protein. Among about half a million distinct CDR3 sequences listed, around 20% were seen once. Material for sequencing was blood. This TCR came from a man younger than 35 with Graves' hyperthyroidism. V and J are TRBV7-8 and TRBJ1-2; perhaps TRBD1 as D (6 bases). The CDR3 loop is CASSAIRGNGYTF. The CDR3 nucleotides read TGTGCCAGCAGCGCGATCAGGGGAAATGGCTACACCTTC. Supplemented by reference TRBV7-8 and TRBJ1-2, the full variable domain reads GAGVSQSPRYKVAKRGQDVALRCDPISGHVSLFWYQQALGQGPEFLTYFQNEAQLDKSGLPSDRFFAERPEGSVSTLKIQRTQQEDSAVYLCASSAIRGNGYTFGSGTRLTVV.